The 15 T cell receptor beta chains reported below all come from one sample, sequenced in a study of PD-1 blockade in classical Hodgkin lymphoma. Described time point: newly diagnosed, previously untreated cHL patient sample. Thawed PBMCs underwent magnetic negative selection to yield purified CD4+ T cells. Assay used: immunoSEQ multiplex PCR; TCRdb lists only in-frame clones, some missing. Here the sample spans 20,000 to 30,000 clones, about 90% being singletons. Sequenced input: CD4+ T cells from blood. Receptor source: a human donor with classical Hodgkin lymphoma.

The chain uses TRBV19 and TRBJ1-1; D remains ambiguous. The CDR3 runs 15 residues. V was clipped by 3 bases and J by 5 bases, with 16 bases between them. The V gene's germline CDR1 is LNHDA and CDR2 SQIVND (reference sequence). The chain's CDR3 is CASSILPGGRTEAFF. DNA for the CDR3: TGTGCCAGTAGTATTCTTCCAGGAGGGCGTACTGAAGCTTTCTTT.

The rearrangement links TRBV5-4 to TRBJ2-5; 11 nucleotides align to TRBD2. The CDR3 runs to 17 residues. Germline assignment: CDR1 SGHNT and CDR2 YYREEE (reference sequence). The trim removed 4 bases at V and 0 bases at J, leaving 8 bases unmatched. Here the CDR3 DNA reads TGTGCCAGCAGCCACGTCACTAGCGGGAGTTACCAAGAGACCCAGTACTTC. It translates to CASSHVTSGSYQETQYF.

Points on this clone: The germline gene is not matched at one end of the junction; a read error may be the cause. The CDR3 loop is CASSPQGAEGNTIYF. As DNA, the CDR3 is TGTGCCAGCTCCCCACAGGGGGCGGAAGGAAACACCATATATTTT. V is TRBV18 and J is TRBJ1-3, with 9 bases fitting TRBD1. Germline loops: CDR1 KGHSH, CDR2 LQKENI. CDR3 length: 15 amino acids.

The chain carries TRBV28 and TRBJ1-5; D gene uncertain. Trimming took 3 bases from V and 7 from J, leaving 13 bases between them. This CDR3 contains 14 residues. Germline V gives CDR1 MDHEN, CDR2 SYDVKM. CDR3 residues: CASSLGSGGQPQHF. In DNA form, the CDR3 reads TGTGCCAGCAGTTTGGGGTCCGGAGGCCAGCCCCAGCATTTT.

The chain carries TRBV19 and TRBJ2-5; 7 nucleotides agree with TRBD2. The J segment lost 1 base and the V segment lost 9 bases, leaving 5 bases of the junction unmatched. Germline V gives CDR1 LNHDA, CDR2 SQIVND (reference sequence). The CDR3 totals 13 residues. This chain's CDR3 is CASGPGGQETQYF. CDR3 nucleotides: TGTGCCAGCGGACCGGGGGGCCAAGAGACCCAGTACTTC.

In DNA form, the CDR3 reads TGTGCCAGCTCACTGGACAGGGGCGTCGAGACCCAGTACTTC. Translation: CASSLDRGVETQYF. The chain carries TRBV18 and TRBJ2-5, with 9 nucleotides matching TRBD1. With 4 bases clipped from V and 5 bases from J, the junction kept 5 bases outside the gene matches. Germline V lookup: CDR1 KGHSH, CDR2 LQKENI. This CDR3 is 14 amino acids long.

V usage is TRBV15 and J usage is TRBJ2-3; D unresolved. The CDR3 is 13 residues long. The germline gives CDR1 LNHNV, CDR2 YYDKDF (reference sequence). Between the trimmed V and J ends, which lost 8 bases and 6 bases, there was a span of 15 bases. The CDR3 region is CATDGPSADTQYF. The CDR3 bases are TGTGCCACCGATGGGCCCTCGGCGGATACGCAGTATTTT.

This chain uses TRBV7-2 with TRBJ2-3; 8 bases are a match to TRBD1. Germline assignment: CDR1 SGHTA and CDR2 FQGNSA. The CDR3 length is 18 residues. V lost 7 bases and J lost 3; bases outside the gene matches: 18. CDR3 region: CASITSFTRGLVTDTQYF. The CDR3 DNA sequence: TGTGCCAGCATCACATCATTTACCAGGGGGCTGGTAACAGATACGCAGTATTTT. Full variable domain (rest looked up from reference TRBV7-2 and TRBJ2-3): GAGVSQSPSNKVTEKGKDVELRCDPISGHTALYWYRQSLGQGLEFLIYFQGNSAPDKSGLPSDRFSAERTGGSVSTLTIQRTQQEDSAVYLCASITSFTRGLVTDTQYFGPGTRLTVL.

The rearrangement uses TRBV7-2 and TRBJ1-1; D is undetermined. Germline lookup yields CDR1 SGHTA and CDR2 FQGNSA. V was pared by 1 base and J by 7 bases, with 10 bases between. This CDR3 has 13 residues. The CDR3 spells CASSLERVNEAFF. The CDR3, as DNA: TGTGCCAGCAGCTTAGAACGGGTTAATGAAGCTTTCTTT.

This clone showed up just a few times. This chain joins TRBV7-7 and TRBJ2-7; 8 bases align to TRBD1. Germline V CDR1 and CDR2: SSHAT, FNYEAQ (reference sequence). V trimming: 5 bases; J trimming: 6 bases; junction bases outside the gene matches: 6. The CDR3 runs to 13 residues. Here the CDR3 DNA reads TGTGCCAGCAGCCCAGGGACAGGCGCCGAGCAGTACTTC. Translation: CASSPGTGAEQYF.

This sequence joins TRBV12-5 and TRBJ2-3; D possibly corresponds to TRBD1 (6 bases). V was shortened by 6 bases and J by 0 bases, with 16 bases between the two germline ends. Germline V gene sequence: CDR1 LGHNT, CDR2 FRNRAP. This CDR3 region has 16 residues. CDR3 DNA sequence: TGTGCTAGTGGGGCGCGACAGGAAACTAGCACAGATACGCAGTATTTT. It codes for CASGARQETSTDTQYF.

The chain has TRBV5-1 and TRBJ2-3, with 8 bases matching TRBD1. CDR1 and CDR2 from the germline V gene are SGHRS and YFSETQ. The CDR3 totals 15 residues. Trimming cost V 4 bases and J 4 bases; bases outside gene matches: 8. CDR3 DNA: TGCGCCAGCAGCGTTGACAGGGGTGACGCAGATACGCAGTATTTT. Translating it yields CASSVDRGDADTQYF.

This chain links TRBV13 with TRBJ1-1; no clear D gene. CDR3 size: 12 residues. Germline assignment: CDR1 PRHDT and CDR2 FYEKMQ (reference sequence). V lost 2 bases and J 4 bases, leaving 5 bases between the germline ends. CDR3 amino acids: CASSLRATEAFF. The CDR3 DNA sequence: TGTGCCAGCAGCTTACGGGCCACTGAAGCTTTCTTT.

A word on this clone: Other DNA sequences from this sample encode an identical CDR3 as well. This chain connects TRBV13 to TRBJ2-5; TRBD1 might be the D (5 bases). Germline lookup yields CDR1 PRHDT and CDR2 FYEKMQ (reference sequence). The CDR3 runs 15 residues. The ends were cut back, 5 bases at V and 5 bases at J, with 18 bases in the middle. CDR3 sequence reads: CASSPRPGRGETQYF. CDR3 sequence (DNA): TGTGCCAGCAGCCCAAGGCCAGGGCGTGGGGAGACCCAGTACTTC. Variable domain in full (rest from reference TRBV13 and TRBJ2-5): AAGVIQSPRHLIKEKRETATLKCYPIPRHDTVYWYQQGPGQDPQFLISFYEKMQSDKGSIPDRFSAQQFSDYHSELNMSSLELGDSALYFCASSPRPGRGETQYFGPGTRLLVL.

This chain connects TRBV15 to TRBJ2-3; D call uncertain. The CDR3 sequence is 13 residues long. Germline loops: CDR1 LNHNV, CDR2 YYDKDF (reference sequence). V lost 1 base, J lost 4 bases, and 6 bases lay in between. For the CDR3, the DNA is TGTGCCACCAGCAGAGGGAGTGCAGATACGCAGTATTTT. Translation gives CATSRGSADTQYF.